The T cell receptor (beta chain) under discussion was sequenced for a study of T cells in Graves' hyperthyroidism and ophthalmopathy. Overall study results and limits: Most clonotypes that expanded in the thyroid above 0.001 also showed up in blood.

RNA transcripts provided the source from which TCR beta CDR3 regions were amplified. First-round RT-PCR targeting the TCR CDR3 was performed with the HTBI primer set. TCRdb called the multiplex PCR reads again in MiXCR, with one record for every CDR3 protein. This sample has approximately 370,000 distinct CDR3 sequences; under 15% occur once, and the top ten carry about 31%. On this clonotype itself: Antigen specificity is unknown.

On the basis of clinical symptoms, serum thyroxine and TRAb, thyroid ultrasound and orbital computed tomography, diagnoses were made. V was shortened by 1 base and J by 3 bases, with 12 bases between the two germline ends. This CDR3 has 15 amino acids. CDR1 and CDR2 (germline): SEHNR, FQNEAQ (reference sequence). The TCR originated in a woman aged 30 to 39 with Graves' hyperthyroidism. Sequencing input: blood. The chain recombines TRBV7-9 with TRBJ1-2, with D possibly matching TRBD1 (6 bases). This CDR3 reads CASSLGGQLYYGYTF. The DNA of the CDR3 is TGTGCCAGCAGCTTAGGAGGACAGCTGTACTATGGCTACACCTTC.